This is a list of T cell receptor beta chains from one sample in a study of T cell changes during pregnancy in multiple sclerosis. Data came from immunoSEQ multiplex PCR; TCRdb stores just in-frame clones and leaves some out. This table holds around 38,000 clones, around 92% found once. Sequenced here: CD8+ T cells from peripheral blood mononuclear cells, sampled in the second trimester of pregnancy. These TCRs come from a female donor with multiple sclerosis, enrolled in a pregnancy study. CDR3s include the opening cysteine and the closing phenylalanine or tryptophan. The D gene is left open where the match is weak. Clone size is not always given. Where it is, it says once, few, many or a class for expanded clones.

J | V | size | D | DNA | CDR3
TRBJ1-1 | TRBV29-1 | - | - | TGCAGCGTTACACGGGGAAAGACCGTCTTT | CSVTRGKTVF
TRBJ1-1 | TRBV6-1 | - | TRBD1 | TGTGCCAGCAAGACGACAGGGCTCCCGCATACTGAAGCTTTCTTT | CASKTTGLPHTEAFF
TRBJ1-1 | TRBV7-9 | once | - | TGTGCCAGCAGGGGGCAGATCCTGGAGGGCACTGAAGCTTTCTTT | CASRGQILEGTEAFF
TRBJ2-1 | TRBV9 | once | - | TGTGCCAGCAGCGACCGGGACTCGTTCCGTGAGCAGTTCTTC | CASSDRDSFREQFF
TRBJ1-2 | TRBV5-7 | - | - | TGTGCCAGCAGCTTGTCAGCGGGAGTTCGAGGCTACACCTTC | CASSLSAGVRGYTF
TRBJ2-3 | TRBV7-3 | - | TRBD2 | TGTGCCAGCAGCTTCGGGGGGGATACGCAGTATTTT | CASSFGGDTQYF
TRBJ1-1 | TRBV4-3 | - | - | TGCGCCAGCAGCCAAGGTCTGGGCTGGAACACTGAAGCTTTCTTT | CASSQGLGWNTEAFF
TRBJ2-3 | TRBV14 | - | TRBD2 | TGTGCCAGCAGCCATTCGGGAGGGCTCCCAGATACGCAGTATTTT | CASSHSGGLPDTQYF
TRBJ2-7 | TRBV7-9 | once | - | TGTGCCAGCAGCTTCCCAGGGGGAGGCGAGCAGTACTTC | CASSFPGGGEQYF
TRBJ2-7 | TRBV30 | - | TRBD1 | TGTGCCTGGAGTTACTTCCGGGACAGGGTCTACGAGCAGTACTTC | CAWSYFRDRVYEQYF
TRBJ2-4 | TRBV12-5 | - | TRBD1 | TGTGCTAGTGGGCCTGGGACAGAAATAGCCAAAAACATTCAGTACTTC | CASGPGTEIAKNIQYF
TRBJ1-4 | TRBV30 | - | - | TGTGCCTGGAGTGACCTGGAGAGGAATGAAAAACTGTTTTTT | CAWSDLERNEKLFF
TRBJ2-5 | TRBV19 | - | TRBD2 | TGTGCCAGTAGTAGTAATGGGGCTAGCGGGTATCAAGAGACCCAGTACTTC | CASSSNGASGYQETQYF
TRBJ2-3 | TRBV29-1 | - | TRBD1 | TGCAGCGTTGAATGGTGGGACAGTGTCACTAGCACAGATACGCAGTATTTT | CSVEWWDSVTSTDTQYF
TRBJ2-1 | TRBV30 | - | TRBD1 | TGTGCCTGGAATACCCCAGGGGGCTTGTTCAACAATGAGCAGTTCTTC | CAWNTPGGLFNNEQFF